The source of this T cell receptor (beta chain) is a study of human T cells and chemical hapten exposure. On the study more broadly: TCR yields per sample varied mostly from small pooled library volume differences. Study-wide points: Sensitization with DPC brought no change to TCRs above 1 in 1000 in frequency.

Within the library, unique molecular identifiers were attached to each individual cDNA molecule. As processed by the authors: From about 22,000 to 700,000 TCRs were found per sample, with a median of about 100,000. TCRdb recomputed calls from the reads with MiXCR, one row per CDR3 protein. V and J calls and clone size were set by TCRdb, not the authors. The table has 120,000 or so distinct CDR3 sequences, over 6.5% seen once; the top ten hold 1.4%. This clonotype was counted ten times or more. Its antigen is unknown. Extraction yielded total RNA from whole blood (unfractionated). CDR1 MGHRA and CDR2 YSYEKL come from the germline V gene. V was shortened by 1 base and J by 4 bases, with 17 bases between the two germline ends. The CDR3 has 17 residues.

The V call is TRBV4-1, the J call TRBJ1-5; tentative D call: TRBD1 (6 bases). This clonotype originated in a human donor in good health. Some clones in this sample may be carry-over from other donors' samples. The specimen sequenced was whole blood. CDR3 DNA: TGCGCCAGCAGCCAAGGCCCCGGTGGGGGGCCGAATCAGCCCCAGCATTTT. It codes for CASSQGPGGGPNQPQHF.